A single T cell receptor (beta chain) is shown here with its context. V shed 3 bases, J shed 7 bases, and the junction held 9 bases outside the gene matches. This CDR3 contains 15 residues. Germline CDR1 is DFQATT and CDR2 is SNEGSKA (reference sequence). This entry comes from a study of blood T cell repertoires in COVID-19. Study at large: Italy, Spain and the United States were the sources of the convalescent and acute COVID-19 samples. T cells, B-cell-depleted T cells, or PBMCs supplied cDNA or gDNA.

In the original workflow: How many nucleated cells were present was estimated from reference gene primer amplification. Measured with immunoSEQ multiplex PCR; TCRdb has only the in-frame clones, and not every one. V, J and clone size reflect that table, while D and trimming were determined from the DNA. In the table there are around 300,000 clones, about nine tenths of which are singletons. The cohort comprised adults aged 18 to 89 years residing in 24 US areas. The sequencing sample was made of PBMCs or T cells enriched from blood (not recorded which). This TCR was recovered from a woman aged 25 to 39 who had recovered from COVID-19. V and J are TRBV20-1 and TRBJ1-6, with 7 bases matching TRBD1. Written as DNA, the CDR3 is TGCAGTGCTAGTCCAGGGGGAGTTCGGAATTCACCCCTCCACTTT. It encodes CSASPGGVRNSPLHF.